This TCR beta chain was sequenced during a study of shared clonotypes between healthy human individuals (TCRdb year 2020). For context, the study as a whole: Two women and a few men aged 18 to 49 years were included in the cohort. Per donor, three plates each were used for CD4 naive and CD4 memory, two for CD8 naive, and one for CD8 memory. Blood TCR repertoires of a handful of healthy adults were deeply sequenced to estimate repertoire size and the extent of clonotype sharing between individuals. To increase sequencing depth and limit assay-specific biases, TCR repertoire library preparation and sequencing were carried out by different laboratories using diverse techniques. Per donor, leukapheresis produced somewhere between about 0.9 and 9.5 billion PBMCs.

CD8 naive samples consisted of CD45RO-negative cells that were positively selected for CCR7, yielding a CD45RA+CCR7+ population without TemRA cells. Donors were healthy HIV-negative adults with no recently reported acute infections or vaccinations. Every donor was a Caucasian adult residing in Nashville, Tennessee, USA. After blood collection by leukapheresis, PBMCs were isolated using Ficoll-Histopaque density gradient centrifugation and then cryopreserved in the vapor phase of liquid nitrogen. Analytical flow cytometry was used to check the purity and quantity of every magnetically sorted T cell population. Genomic DNA was isolated from each sorted fraction and quantified by UV absorbance on a Nanodrop 2000c. The CDR3, from cysteine to phenylalanine, totals 14 residues. The entry retains the CDR3 DNA only, 42 bases that are in frame from base 1. The germline V gene yields SNHLY for CDR1 and FYNNEI for CDR2. Deletion took 5 bases off V and 4 bases off J, with a span of 12 bases between the germline ends.

On the study overall, not on this receptor specifically: Incomplete sequencing was indicated by rarefaction of sorted-subset datasets, despite the large sequencing depth. Estimated clonotype richness was generally larger for naive than for memory subsets. Sampling was limited to blood, and TCR repertoires in tissue likely differ from TCR repertoires in blood. Because the study included a small number of donors, the genetic and exposure-history diversity represented was limited. Across a handful of donors, about 4.5% of naive CD4, around 3.5% of naive CD8, 2.3% of memory CD4, and about 0.4% of memory CD8 clonotypes were shared. Higher generation probabilities were observed for clonotypes shared by all four sorted-subset donors than for non-shared clonotypes. Pairwise subsampling indicated that sequencing depth was expected to affect the degree of clonotype sharing among donors.

A word on this clone: This clone's antigen is unknown. Base qualities are not provided; no much larger clone lies one nucleotide away.

Using the deep immunoSEQ assay, multiplex PCR amplified TCR CDR3 regions from genomic DNA. Extracted genomic DNA from each cell subset was spread evenly across all wells of several immunoSEQ 96-well plates, with each plate serving as a replicate. For sorted subsets, approximately 200 ng of genomic DNA, equivalent to some 30,000 T cell genomes, went into each replicate PCR. Purified libraries were quantified with a Qubit 3.0 fluorometer, sized on a Bioanalyzer 2100, and re-quantified with the KAPA Library Quantification kit. Every immunoSEQ 96-well plate was sequenced on a separate single-read 150-cycle Illumina NextSeq 550 flow cell. Per the source publication's procedure: Because the immunoSEQ output held only junctional sequences and lacked quality scores, the filtering could not match the filtering applied to full-length reads. To assign V/J genes and CDR3, sequences were annotated using PyIR, a Python wrapper for IgBLAST v1.9, with IMGT germline references. Reads with weak V/J assignments (E-value above 1e-6), missing CDR3, stop codons, out-of-frame junctions, or ambiguous translated residues were removed. A V3J clonotype was defined by an identical inferred V gene, J gene, and CDR3 amino acid sequence. The percentage overlap between two repertoires was calculated by dividing the number of shared unique clonotypes by the size of the smaller repertoire. Richness of each repertoire was evaluated using RTK rarefaction, the Chao1 estimator, and Recon v2.1 estimates of unobserved clonotypes. For all TCRbeta clonotypes obtained by the gDNA method from several donors, generation probabilities were computed with OLGA. Here the immuneACCESS table is served through TCRdb, limited to in-frame sequences with V and J called. Missing clones are a known gap in these copies; in checked studies unresolved V genes cover under half, and the rest lacks a known reason. The V and J calls and clone size were taken over from that table, and D and trimming were inferred from the DNA. Counted in this sample were more than 600,000 clones; around 90% of them appeared once. In total, the top ten clones hold 24% of the sample.

Material: naive CD8+ T cells sorted from blood. The cell subset or site tag for this specimen amounts to: CD45RA+CCR7+. This sequence was found in a man aged 30 to 45 in good health. The rearrangement joined TRBV2 to TRBJ1-3; TRBD1 could be the D gene, as 5 bases match. The CDR3 here reads CASSKDSGGNTIYF. The sequenced DNA is TGTGCCAGCAGTAAAGACAGTGGAGGAAACACCATATATTTT.